This TCR beta chain was sequenced during a study of blood T cell repertoires in COVID-19. Overall study context: Samples came from the United States, Italy and Spain, spanning acute and convalescent COVID-19. In each case, the material was cDNA or gDNA derived from T cells, B-cell-depleted T cells, or PBMCs.

The CDR3 runs to 15 residues. In the authors' methods: Nucleated cell number was recorded as an estimate derived from reference gene primer amplification. Clones were sequenced by immunoSEQ multiplex PCR, and TCRdb holds only the in-frame ones, with some missing. The V and J calls and clone size were taken over from that table, and D and trimming were inferred from the DNA. The profile shows 200,000 to 300,000 clones, 86% of them singletons. The TCR sequence derives from a man aged 35-49 years who had recovered from COVID-19. This chain links TRBV21-1 with TRBJ2-1; the D call of TRBD1 is as the table states it, not checked on the DNA. TRBV21-1 is tagged as a pseudogene. Sequencing was done on a sample of peripheral blood. The CDR3 sequence is CASSDRTELKGEQFF. Written as DNA, the CDR3 is TGTGCCAGCAGCGATAGGACAGAGCTAAAGGGCGAGCAGTTCTTC.